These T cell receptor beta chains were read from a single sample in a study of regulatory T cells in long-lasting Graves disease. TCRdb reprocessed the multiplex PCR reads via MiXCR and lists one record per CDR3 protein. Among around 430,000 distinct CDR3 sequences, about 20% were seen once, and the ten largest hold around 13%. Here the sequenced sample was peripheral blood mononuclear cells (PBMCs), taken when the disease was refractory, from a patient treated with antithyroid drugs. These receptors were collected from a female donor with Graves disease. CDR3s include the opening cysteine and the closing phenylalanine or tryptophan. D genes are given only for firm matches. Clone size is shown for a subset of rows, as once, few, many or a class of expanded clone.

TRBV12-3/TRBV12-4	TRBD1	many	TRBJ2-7	TGTGCCAGCAATTGGTCAGGGGGCGCCAACGAGCAGTACTTC	CASNWSGGANEQYF
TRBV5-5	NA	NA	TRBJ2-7	TGTGCCAGCAGTCCGGTACAGGGAAGTTCCTACGAGCAGTACTTC	CASSPVQGSSYEQYF
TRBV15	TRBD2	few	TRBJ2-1	TGTGCCACCAGCGTTGGCGGGAGGTCTTACAATGAGCAGTTCTTC	CATSVGGRSYNEQFF
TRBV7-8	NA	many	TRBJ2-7	TGTGCCAGCGGAGTACGGGGTGTCGACGAGCAGTACTTC	CASGVRGVDEQYF
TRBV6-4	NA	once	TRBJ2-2	TGTGCCAGCAATCCGAGGGCGGGAAATACCGGGGAGCTGTTTTTT	CASNPRAGNTGELFF
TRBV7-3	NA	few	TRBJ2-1	TGTGCCAGCAGCCCCTCCTCGTATGGCGGGTATAACAATGAGCAGTTCTTC	CASSPSSYGGYNNEQFF
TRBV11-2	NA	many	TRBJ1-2	TGTGCCAGCAGCTTAGGGTCCGGGTATTGCACCTTC	CASSLGSGYCTF
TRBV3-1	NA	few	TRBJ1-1	TGTGCCAGCAGCCAAGATAATATGGTTAGCCTAGGGACTGAAGCTTTCTTT	CASSQDNMVSLGTEAFF
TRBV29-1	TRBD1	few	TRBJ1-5	TGCAGCGTGTGGACAGGGCCGGGCAATCAGCCCCAGCATTTT	CSVWTGPGNQPQHF
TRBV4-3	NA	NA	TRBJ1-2	TGCGCCAGCAGCCAAGATTTTGAGAGGGACGGCTACACCTTC	CASSQDFERDGYTF
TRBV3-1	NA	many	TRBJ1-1	TGTGCCAGCAGCCAGGGGGGAGGGGAAGCTTTCTTT	CASSQGGGEAFF
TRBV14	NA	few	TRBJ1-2	TGTGCCAGCAGCCAATCGAGACAGTGGAATGGCTACACCTTC	CASSQSRQWNGYTF
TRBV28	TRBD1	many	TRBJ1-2	TGTGCCAGCTTGACAGGGGGTCGTGGCTACACCTTC	CASLTGGRGYTF
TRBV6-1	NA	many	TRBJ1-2	TGTGCCAGCAGCCAGAAATTGAGTAACTATGGCTACACCTTC	CASSQKLSNYGYTF
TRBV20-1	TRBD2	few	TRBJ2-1	TGCAGTGCTAGAGATCTAGCGGGGGCCCCGGGGGGCTATGAGCAGTTCTTC	CSARDLAGAPGGYEQFF
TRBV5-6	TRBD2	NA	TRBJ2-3	TGTGCCAGCAGTTCCCCGGCGGGAGGGCTTTGGGGCACAGATACGCAGTATTTT	CASSSPAGGLWGTDTQYF
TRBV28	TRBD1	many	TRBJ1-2	TGTGCCAGCAGCCCTATGACAGGGGGCTACACCTTC	CASSPMTGGYTF
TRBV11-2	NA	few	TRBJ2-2	TGTGCCAGCAGCCCCCTCAGAAGCGGGTTTGACACCGGGGAGCTGTTTTTT	CASSPLRSGFDTGELFF
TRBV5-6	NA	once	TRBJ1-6	TGTGCCAGCAGCCACGAGGCCGACAAGTATTCACCCCTTCACTTT	CASSHEADKYSPLHF
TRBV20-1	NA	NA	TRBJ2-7	TGCAGTGCTAGAAGGGGGGTATACGAGCAGTACTTC	CSARRGVYEQYF